A single sample gave rise to the 3 T cell receptor beta chains below, sequenced in a study of cytomegalovirus exposure and HLA in healthy donors. The PCR ran on 60 Vbeta and 13 Jbeta primers. Clones were read by immunoSEQ multiplex PCR, and TCRdb kept only the in-frame ones, dropping some. The data contain about 94,000 clones, 81% of them singletons. Sequencing was performed on PBMCs. Receptors originate from a human donor in good health.

The chain employs TRBV7-6 and TRBJ2-7; 12 bases fit TRBD2. There are 17 residues in the CDR3. The trim removed 5 bases at V and 6 bases at J, leaving 14 bases unmatched. Germline V gene data show CDR1 as SGHVS and CDR2 as FNYEAQ. CDR3 sequence: CASSATSGSTSLSEQYF. The CDR3, as DNA: TGTGCCAGCAGCGCGACTAGCGGGAGTACCTCGCTAAGCGAGCAGTACTTC.

This clone was counted a few times. The V and J genes are TRBV27 and TRBJ1-4; 8 nucleotides match TRBD1. CDR3 length: 15 residues. Germline-derived CDR1 and CDR2 are MNHEY and SMNVEV (reference sequence). The V and J ends lost 5 bases and 8 bases, in that order; junction bases with no gene match: 10. The CDR3 DNA follows: TGTGCCAGCAGTCCCCCAGGGGGCGCGTGGGAAAAACTGTTTTTT. Translated, it gives CASSPPGGAWEKLFF.

The CDR3 loop reads CASSLTSSGVRREQFF. The CDR3 nucleotides are TGCGCCAGCAGCCTAACCTCTAGCGGTGTGAGACGTGAGCAGTTCTTC. The chain links TRBV5-1 to TRBJ2-1; the match to TRBD2 covers 7 bases. The germline V gene has CDR1 SGHRS and CDR2 YFSETQ. With V trimmed by 4 bases and J by 9 bases, 16 bases remained unmatched. This CDR3 contains 16 residues.